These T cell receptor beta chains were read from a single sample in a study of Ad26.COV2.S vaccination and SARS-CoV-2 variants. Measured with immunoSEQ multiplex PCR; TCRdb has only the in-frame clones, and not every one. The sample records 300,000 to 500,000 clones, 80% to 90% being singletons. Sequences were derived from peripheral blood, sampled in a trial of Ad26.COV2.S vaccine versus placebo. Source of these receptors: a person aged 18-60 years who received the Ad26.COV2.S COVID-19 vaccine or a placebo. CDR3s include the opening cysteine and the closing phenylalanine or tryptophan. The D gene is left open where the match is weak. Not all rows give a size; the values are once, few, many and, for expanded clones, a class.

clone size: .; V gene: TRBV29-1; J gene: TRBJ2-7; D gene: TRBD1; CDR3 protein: CSVETQQGNEQYF; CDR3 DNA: TGCAGCGTAGAGACCCAACAGGGGAACGAGCAGTACTTC
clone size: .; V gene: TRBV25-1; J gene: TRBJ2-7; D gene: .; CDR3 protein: CASSDRDSYEQYF; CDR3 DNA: TGTGCCAGCAGTGACAGGGACTCCTACGAGCAGTACTTC
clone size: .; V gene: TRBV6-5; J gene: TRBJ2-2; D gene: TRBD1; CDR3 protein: CASSYSWTGGPGELFF; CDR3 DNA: TGTGCCAGCAGTTACTCTTGGACAGGGGGGCCCGGGGAGCTGTTTTTT
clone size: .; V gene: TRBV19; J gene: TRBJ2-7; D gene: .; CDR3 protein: CASSNAIRGAYEQYF; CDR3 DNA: TGTGCCAGTAGTAATGCTATCAGGGGTGCCTACGAGCAGTACTTC
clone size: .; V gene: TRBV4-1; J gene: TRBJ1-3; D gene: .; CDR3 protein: CASSQVSGRRNTIYF; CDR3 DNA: TGCGCCAGCAGCCAAGTTTCCGGGCGAAGAAACACCATATATTTT
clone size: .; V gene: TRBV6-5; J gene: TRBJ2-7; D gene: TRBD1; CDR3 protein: CASSYDRGTYEQYF; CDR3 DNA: TGTGCCAGCAGTTACGACAGGGGAACCTACGAGCAGTACTTC
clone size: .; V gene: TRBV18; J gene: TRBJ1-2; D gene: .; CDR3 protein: CASSPTTETYGYTF; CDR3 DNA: TGTGCCAGCTCACCAACGACAGAGACCTATGGCTACACCTTC
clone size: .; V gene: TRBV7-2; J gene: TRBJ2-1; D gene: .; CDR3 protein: CASSLDGATYNEQFF; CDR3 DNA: TGTGCCAGCAGCCTCGACGGGGCTACCTACAATGAGCAGTTCTTC
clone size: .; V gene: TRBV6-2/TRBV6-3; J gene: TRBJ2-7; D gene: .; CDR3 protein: CASSYGGHPSYEQYF; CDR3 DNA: TGTGCCAGCAGTTACGGGGGACACCCCTCCTACGAGCAGTACTTC
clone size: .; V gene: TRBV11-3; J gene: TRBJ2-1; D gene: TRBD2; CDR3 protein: CASSLAAGGNSYNEQFF; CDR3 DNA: TGTGCCAGCAGCTTAGCGGCGGGGGGTAATAGTTACAATGAGCAGTTCTTC
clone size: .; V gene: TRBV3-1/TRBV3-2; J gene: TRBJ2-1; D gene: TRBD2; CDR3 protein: CASSGLAGGNQFF; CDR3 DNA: TGTGCCAGCAGCGGACTAGCGGGGGGAAACCAGTTCTTC
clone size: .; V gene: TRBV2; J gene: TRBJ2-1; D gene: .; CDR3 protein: CASSVSRENEQFF; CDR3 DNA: TGTGCCAGCAGTGTCTCTAGGGAGAATGAGCAGTTCTTC
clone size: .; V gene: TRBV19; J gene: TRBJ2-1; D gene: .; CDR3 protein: CASSISDSFNEQFF; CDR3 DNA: TGTGCCAGTAGTATATCCGACAGCTTCAATGAGCAGTTCTTC
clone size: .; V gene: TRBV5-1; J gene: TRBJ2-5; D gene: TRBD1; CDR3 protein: CASSLATGIQETQYF; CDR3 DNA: TGCGCCAGCAGCTTGGCGACAGGGATCCAAGAGACCCAGTACTTC
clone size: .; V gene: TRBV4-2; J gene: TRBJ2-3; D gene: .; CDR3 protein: CASSQDGGRIAGTDTQYF; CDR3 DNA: TGTGCCAGCAGCCAAGACGGAGGGAGGATAGCTGGCACAGATACGCAGTATTTT
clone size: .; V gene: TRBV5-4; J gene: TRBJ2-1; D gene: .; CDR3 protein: CASTPGDSYNEQFF; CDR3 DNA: TGTGCCAGCACCCCGGGGGATTCCTACAATGAGCAGTTCTTC
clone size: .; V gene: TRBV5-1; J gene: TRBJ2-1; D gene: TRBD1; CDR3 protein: CASSYDRGLDNEQFF; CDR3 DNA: TGCGCCAGCAGTTACGACAGGGGTTTGGACAATGAGCAGTTCTTC
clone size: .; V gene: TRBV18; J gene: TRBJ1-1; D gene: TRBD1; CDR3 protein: CASSRQGNVNTEAFF; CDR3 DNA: TGTGCCAGCTCACGACAGGGGAATGTGAACACTGAAGCTTTCTTT
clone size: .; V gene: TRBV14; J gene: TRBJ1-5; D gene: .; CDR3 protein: CASSQTGSRQPQHF; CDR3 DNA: TGTGCCAGCAGCCAAACAGGGAGTCGTCAGCCCCAGCATTTT
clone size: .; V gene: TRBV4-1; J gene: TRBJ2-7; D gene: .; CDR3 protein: CASSQGPLDEQYF; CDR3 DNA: TGCGCCAGCAGCCAGGGACCTTTAGACGAGCAGTACTTC
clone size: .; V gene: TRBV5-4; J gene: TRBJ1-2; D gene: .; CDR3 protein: CASSLGSGYTF; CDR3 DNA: TGTGCCAGCAGCCTCGGGTCCGGCTACACCTTC
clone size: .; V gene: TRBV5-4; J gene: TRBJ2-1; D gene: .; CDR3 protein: CAVRGRRYNEQFF; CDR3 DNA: TGTGCCGTGAGAGGCAGGAGATACAATGAGCAGTTCTTC
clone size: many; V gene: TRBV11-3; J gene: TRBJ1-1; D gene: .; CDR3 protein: CASSLESWDSGGTEAFF; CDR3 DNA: TGTGCCAGCAGCTTAGAAAGTTGGGACTCTGGGGGCACTGAAGCTTTCTTT
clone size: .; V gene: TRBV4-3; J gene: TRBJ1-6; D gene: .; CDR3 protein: CASSQRDGPNSPLHF; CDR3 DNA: TGCGCCAGCAGCCAAAGGGACGGACCTAATTCACCCCTCCACTTT
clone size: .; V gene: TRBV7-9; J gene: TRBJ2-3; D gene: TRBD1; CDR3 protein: CASSLGQGARNTQYF; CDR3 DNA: TGTGCCAGCAGCCTAGGACAGGGGGCCCGGAATACGCAGTATTTT
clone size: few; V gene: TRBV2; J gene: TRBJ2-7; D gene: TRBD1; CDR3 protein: CASSEDRAKAYEQYF; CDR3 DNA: TGTGCCAGCAGTGAGGACAGGGCAAAAGCCTACGAGCAGTACTTC
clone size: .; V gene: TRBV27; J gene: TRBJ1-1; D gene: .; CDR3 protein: CASSLGFPVNTEAFF; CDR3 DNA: TGTGCCAGCAGTTTAGGTTTCCCAGTGAACACTGAAGCTTTCTTT
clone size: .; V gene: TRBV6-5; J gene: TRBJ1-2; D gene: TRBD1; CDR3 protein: CASSYSRTGIYGYTF; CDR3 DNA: TGTGCCAGCAGTTACTCAAGGACAGGGATCTATGGCTACACCTTC
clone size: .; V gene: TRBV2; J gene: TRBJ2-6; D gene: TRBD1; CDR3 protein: CAGTGASGANVLTF; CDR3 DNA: TGTGCCGGGACAGGCGCGTCTGGGGCCAACGTCCTGACTTTC
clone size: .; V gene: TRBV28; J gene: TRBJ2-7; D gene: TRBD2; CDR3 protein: CASSPTSGAYEQYF; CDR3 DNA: TGTGCCAGCAGTCCGACTAGCGGGGCATACGAGCAGTACTTC
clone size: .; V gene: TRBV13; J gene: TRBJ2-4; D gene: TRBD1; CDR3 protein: CASSRGQGQNIQYF; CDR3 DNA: TGTGCCAGCAGCCGGGGACAGGGACAAAACATTCAGTACTTC
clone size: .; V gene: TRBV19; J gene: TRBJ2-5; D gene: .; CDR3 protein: CASSIDRETGRETQYF; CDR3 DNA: TGTGCCAGTAGTATAGATCGGGAGACAGGGCGGGAGACCCAGTACTTC
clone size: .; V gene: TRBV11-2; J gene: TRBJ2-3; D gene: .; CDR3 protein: CASSFSGGLTDTQYF; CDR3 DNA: TGTGCCAGCAGCTTTAGTGGGGGGCTCACAGATACGCAGTATTTT
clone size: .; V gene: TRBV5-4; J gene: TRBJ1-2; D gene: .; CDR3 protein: CASGQGDGYTF; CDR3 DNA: TGTGCCAGCGGGCAAGGGGATGGCTACACCTTC
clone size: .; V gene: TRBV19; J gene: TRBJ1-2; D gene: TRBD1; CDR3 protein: CASSIRDRMINYGYTF; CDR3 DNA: TGTGCCAGTAGTATCCGGGACAGGATGATTAACTATGGCTACACCTTC
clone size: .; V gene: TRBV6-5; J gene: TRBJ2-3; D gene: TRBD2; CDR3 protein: CASIGLAGDTQYF; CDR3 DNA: TGTGCCAGCATCGGACTAGCGGGGGATACGCAGTATTTT
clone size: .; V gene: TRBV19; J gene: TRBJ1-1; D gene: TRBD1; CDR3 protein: CASSMGTGSNTEAFF; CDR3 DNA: TGTGCCAGTAGTATGGGGACAGGGTCGAACACTGAAGCTTTCTTT
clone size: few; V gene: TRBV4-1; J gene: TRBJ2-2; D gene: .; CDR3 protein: CASSQVGDTGELFF; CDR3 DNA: TGCGCCAGCAGCCAAGTTGGTGACACCGGGGAGCTGTTTTTT
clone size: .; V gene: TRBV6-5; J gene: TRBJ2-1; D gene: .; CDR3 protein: CASSPGAPSYNEQFF; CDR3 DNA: TGTGCCAGCTCTCCGGGGGCTCCCTCCTACAATGAGCAGTTCTTC
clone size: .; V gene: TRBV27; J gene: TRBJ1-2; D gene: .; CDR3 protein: CASSLKGERLGGYTF; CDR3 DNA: TGTGCCAGCAGTCTAAAGGGGGAGCGGTTGGGGGGCTACACCTTC
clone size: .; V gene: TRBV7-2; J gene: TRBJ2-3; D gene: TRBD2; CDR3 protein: CASSSGAGAASTDTQYF; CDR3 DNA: TGTGCCAGCAGCTCCGGAGCGGGGGCCGCTAGCACAGATACGCAGTATTTT
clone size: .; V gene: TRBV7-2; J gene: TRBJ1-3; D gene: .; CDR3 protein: CASSLPGVGNTIYF; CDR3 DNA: TGTGCCAGCAGCTTACCCGGGGTTGGAAACACCATATATTTT
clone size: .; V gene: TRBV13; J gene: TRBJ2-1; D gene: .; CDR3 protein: CASSPPTMDEQFF; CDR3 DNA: TGTGCCAGCAGCCCCCCAACGATGGATGAGCAGTTCTTC
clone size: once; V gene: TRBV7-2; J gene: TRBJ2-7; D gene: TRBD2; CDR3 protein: CASSLVAGGPGEQYF; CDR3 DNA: TGTGCCAGCAGCTTAGTAGCGGGGGGGCCGGGTGAGCAGTACTTC
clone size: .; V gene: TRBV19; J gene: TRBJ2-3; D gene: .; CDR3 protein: CASTGTPSVLTDTQYF; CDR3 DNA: TGTGCCAGTACCGGGACCCCAAGTGTCCTCACAGATACGCAGTATTTT
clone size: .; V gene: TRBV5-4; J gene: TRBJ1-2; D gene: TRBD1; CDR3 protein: CASNRYGTGNYGYTF; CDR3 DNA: TGTGCCAGCAACCGCTACGGGACAGGGAACTATGGCTACACCTTC
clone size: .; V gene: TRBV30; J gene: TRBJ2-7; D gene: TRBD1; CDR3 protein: CAWGGTGGGEQYF; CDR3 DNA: TGTGCCTGGGGCGGGACAGGAGGGGGCGAGCAGTACTTC